Each of the 17 T cell receptor beta chains below was sequenced from the same sample in a study of T-cell reconstitution after alpha-beta-depleted transplantation in children. Preparation of the TCRbeta library involved a method that used unique molecular identifiers. TCRdb reanalysed the PCR reads using MiXCR and keeps one entry per CDR3 protein. The sample consists of some 200,000 distinct CDR3 sequences, about 14% of them appearing once. The sample here was PBMCs from the stem cell graft donor, taken from the stem cell graft. The receptors were sampled from a human donor who donated a stem cell graft to a child with acute lymphoblastic leukemia.

This clonotype was observed at least ten times. This chain uses TRBV12-3 or TRBV12-4 with TRBJ1-1; unclear D gene. This CDR3 contains 14 residues. Trimming took 1 base from V and 5 from J, leaving 11 bases between them. The CDR3 sequence is CASSLGLKGTEAFF. Here the CDR3 DNA reads TGTGCCAGCAGTTTAGGGCTGAAGGGAACTGAAGCTTTCTTT.

Many counts were recorded for this clonotype. The rearrangement links TRBV18 to TRBJ2-7, with TRBD1 matching 10 bases. The V and J ends lost 3 bases and 6 bases, in that order; junction bases with no gene match: 8. Germline CDR1 reads KGHSH; CDR2 reads LQKENI. The CDR3 consists of 15 residues. For the CDR3, the DNA is TGTGCCAGCTCACCGGTGGGACAGGGGCGTACCGAGCAGTACTTC. This gives the protein CASSPVGQGRTEQYF. Looking up the rest from reference TRBV18 and TRBJ2-7 gives the full variable domain: NAGVMQNPRHLVRRRGQEARLRCSPMKGHSHVYWYRQLPEEGLKFMVYLQKENIIDESGMPKERFSAEFPKEGPSILRIQQVVRGDSAAYFCASSPVGQGRTEQYFGPGTRLTVT.

Only a few counts were recorded for this clonotype. The gene calls are TRBV19 and TRBJ1-5; D unclear. V lost 0 bases and J 7 bases, leaving 7 bases between the germline ends. This CDR3 is 13 amino acids long. Germline CDR1 is LNHDA and CDR2 is SQIVND (reference sequence). The CDR3 loop is CASSIEQVQPQHF. CDR3 DNA sequence: TGTGCCAGTAGTATAGAACAAGTACAGCCCCAGCATTTT.

The sample holds many counts of this clonotype. The rearrangement uses TRBV5-1 and TRBJ2-7; no clear D. V was shortened by 4 bases and J by 4 bases, with 12 bases between the two germline ends. Germline lookup yields CDR1 SGHRS and CDR2 YFSETQ. The CDR3 is made up of 13 amino acids. CDR3 in DNA: TGCGCCAGCAGCGCCTCCGACGAATACGAGCAGTACTTC. Its protein is CASSASDEYEQYF.

This clonotype was picked up many times. The chain links TRBV19 to TRBJ1-2; D is undetermined. The CDR3 consists of 12 residues. In germline, CDR1 is LNHDA, CDR2 SQIVND (reference sequence). V lost 3 bases and J lost 5, with 7 bases in between. The CDR3 bases are TGTGCCAGTAGTATCTCACGGTATGGCTACACCTTC. Protein product: CASSISRYGYTF.

In its sample, this clonotype was seen many times. The chain links TRBV6-1 to TRBJ2-7, with TRBD1 matching over 9 bases. With 6 bases clipped from V and 2 bases from J, the junction kept 8 bases outside the gene matches. This CDR3 spans 15 amino acids. CDR1 is MNHNS, CDR2 SASEGT, per germline. The CDR3: CASSSGTGYPYEQYF. The CDR3 DNA reads as TGTGCCAGCAGCTCCGGGACAGGGTACCCCTACGAGCAGTACTTC.

This clonotype was counted many times. The V gene is TRBV12-3 or TRBV12-4, the J gene TRBJ1-2; D remains unclear. V was shortened by 5 bases and J by 8 bases, with 21 bases between the two germline ends. This CDR3 comprises 15 residues. In DNA form, the CDR3 reads TGTGCCAGCAGTCCCCGGATTTCAGCCCCGGAAGGCTACACCTTC. Its translation: CASSPRISAPEGYTF.

Regarding this clonotype: A read error may be the cause here, since a much bigger clone is one base away. J is TRBJ2-1 and V is TRBV10-2; 12 bases agree with TRBD2. This CDR3 has 21 residues. CDR1 WSHSY and CDR2 SAAADI come from the germline V gene. As DNA, the CDR3 is TGCGCCAGCAGTGAGTCGATTTGGTCCGGGCTAGCGGGAGGGCCGGGCAATGAGCATTTCTTC. Protein: CASSESIWSGLAGGPGNEHFF.

The chain joins TRBV6-1 to TRBJ1-2, with 10 bases aligning to TRBD1. The CDR3 is 16 amino acids. V lost 6 bases, J lost 4 bases, and 11 bases stayed unmatched. Germline-derived CDR1 and CDR2 are MNHNS and SASEGT. CDR3 protein: CASSPADRGEGYGYTF. In nucleotides, the CDR3 is TGTGCCAGCAGCCCCGCGGACAGGGGGGAGGGCTATGGCTACACCTTC.

This clonotype was counted ten times or more. V and J are TRBV7-9 and TRBJ2-2; TRBD1 matches at 10 bases. This CDR3 spans 18 amino acids. Germline V gene lookup returns CDR1 SEHNR and CDR2 FQNEAQ (reference sequence). The junction had 11 bases not matched to a gene; V was cut back by 4 bases and J by 3 bases. The CDR3 sequence: CASSSRVGGTGDTGELFF. The CDR3 DNA sequence: TGTGCCAGCAGCTCGCGCGTAGGAGGGACAGGGGACACCGGGGAGCTGTTTTTT. Variable domain in full (rest from reference TRBV7-9 and TRBJ2-2): DTGVSQNPRHKITKRGQNVTFRCDPISEHNRLYWYRQTLGQGPEFLTYFQNEAQLEKSRLLSDRFSAERPKGSFSTLEIQRTEQGDSAMYLCASSSRVGGTGDTGELFFGEGSRLTVL.

This clonotype was detected a few times. The chain employs TRBV5-1 and TRBJ2-5, with TRBD2 matching 10 bases. Losses at the gene ends were 3 bases for V and 2 bases for J; bases not matched to a gene: 10. The length of the CDR3 is 17 residues. CDR1 SGHRS and CDR2 YFSETQ come from the germline V gene. The CDR3 loop reads CASSSDRGLAVQETQYF. In DNA, the CDR3 is TGCGCCAGCAGCTCCGACAGAGGACTAGCGGTACAAGAGACCCAGTACTTC.

This clonotype was seen repeatedly, ten times or more. The rearrangement links TRBV7-8 to TRBJ2-1; possibly TRBD2 for D (5 bases). Trimming removed 1 base at V and 7 bases at J, with 14 bases between. CDR3 length equals 15 residues. Germline CDR1 reads SGHVS; CDR2 reads FQNEAQ. CDR3 DNA sequence: TGTGCCAGCAGCTTAGACCGGTCTCGCGGGAATGAGCAGTTCTTC. Encoded protein: CASSLDRSRGNEQFF.

This clonotype was seen many times. V usage is TRBV29-1 and J usage is TRBJ2-7, with D hard to call. The ends were cut back, 5 bases at V and 3 bases at J, with 14 bases in the middle. The germline gives CDR1 SQVTM, CDR2 ANQGSEA. This CDR3 is built from 13 residues. The CDR3 DNA is TGCAGCGTTAGTCGAGGCAGTTACTACGAGCAGTACTTC. Amino acid sequence: CSVSRGSYYEQYF.

This clonotype was found many times. J is TRBJ1-6 and V is TRBV27; D might be TRBD1 (5 bases). The CDR3 length is 17 residues. Trimming removed 5 bases at V and 6 bases at J, with 20 bases between. Per germline, CDR1 MNHEY and CDR2 SMNVEV (reference sequence). CDR3 bases: TGTGCCAGCAGTGCCCGGACACTCGGAACCCCTAATTCACCCCTCCACTTT. Amino acids: CASSARTLGTPNSPLHF.

This clonotype has at least ten counts. This sequence joins TRBV12-3 or TRBV12-4 and TRBJ2-2; TRBD2 aligns across 9 bases. The CDR3 is made up of 15 amino acids. V lost 3 bases, J lost 7 bases, and 6 bases stayed unmatched. Here the CDR3 reads CASSFAGGPGGELFF. For the CDR3, the DNA is TGTGCCAGCAGTTTTGCGGGAGGGCCTGGCGGGGAGCTGTTTTTT.

This chain links TRBV5-6 with TRBJ2-1; D may be TRBD2 (6 bases). Trimming took off 0 bases at V and 6 bases at J, with 22 bases between the two ends. The CDR3 has 18 residues. CDR1 and CDR2 (germline): SGHDT, YYEEEE. CDR3 in amino acids: CASSLVFGTQYSLNEQFF. CDR3 sequence (DNA): TGTGCCAGCAGCTTGGTGTTCGGGACTCAATATAGTCTCAATGAGCAGTTCTTC.

This clonotype was recorded many times. This sequence joins TRBV7-9 and TRBJ2-3; 12 nucleotides line up with TRBD2. Germline assignment: CDR1 SEHNR and CDR2 FQNEAQ (reference sequence). The CDR3 loop spans 15 amino acids. V lost 5 bases to trimming and J lost 15 bases; unmatched junction nucleotides: 15. This CDR3 is CASSPTGTWTSGTYF. CDR3 nucleotide sequence: TGTGCCAGCAGCCCAACAGGGACCTGGACTAGCGGGACTTATTTT. Using reference TRBV7-9 and TRBJ2-3 for the parts outside the CDR3, the full variable domain is DTGVSQNPRHKITKRGQNVTFRCDPISEHNRLYWYRQTLGQGPEFLTYFQNEAQLEKSRLLSDRFSAERPKGSFSTLEIQRTEQGDSAMYLCASSPTGTWTSGTYFGPGTRLTVL.